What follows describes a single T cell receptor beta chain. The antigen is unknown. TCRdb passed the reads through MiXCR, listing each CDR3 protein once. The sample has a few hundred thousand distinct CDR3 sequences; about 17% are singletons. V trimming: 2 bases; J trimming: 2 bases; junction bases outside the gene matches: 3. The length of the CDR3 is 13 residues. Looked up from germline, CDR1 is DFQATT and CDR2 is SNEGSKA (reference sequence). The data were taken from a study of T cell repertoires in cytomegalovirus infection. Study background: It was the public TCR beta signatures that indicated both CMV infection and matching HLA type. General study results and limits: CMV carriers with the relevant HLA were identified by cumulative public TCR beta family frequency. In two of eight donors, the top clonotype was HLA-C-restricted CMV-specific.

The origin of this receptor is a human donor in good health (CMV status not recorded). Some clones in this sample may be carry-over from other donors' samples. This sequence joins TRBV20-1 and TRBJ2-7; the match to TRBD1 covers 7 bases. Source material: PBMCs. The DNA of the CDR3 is TGCAGTGCTAGACCAGACAGGGCCTACGAGCAGTACTTC. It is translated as CSARPDRAYEQYF.